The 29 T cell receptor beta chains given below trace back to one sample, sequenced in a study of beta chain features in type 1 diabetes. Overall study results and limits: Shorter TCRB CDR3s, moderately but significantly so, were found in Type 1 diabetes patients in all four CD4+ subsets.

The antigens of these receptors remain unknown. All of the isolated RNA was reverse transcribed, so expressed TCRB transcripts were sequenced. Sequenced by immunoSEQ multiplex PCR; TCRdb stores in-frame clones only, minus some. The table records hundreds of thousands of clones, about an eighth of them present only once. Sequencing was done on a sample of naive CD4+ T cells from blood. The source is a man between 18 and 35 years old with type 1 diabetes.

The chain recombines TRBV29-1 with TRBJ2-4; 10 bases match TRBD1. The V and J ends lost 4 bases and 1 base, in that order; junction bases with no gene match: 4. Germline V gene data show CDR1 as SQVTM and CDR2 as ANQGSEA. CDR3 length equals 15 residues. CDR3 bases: TGCAGCGTTGGACAGGGGGCCATGGCCAAAAACATTCAGTACTTC. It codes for CSVGQGAMAKNIQYF.

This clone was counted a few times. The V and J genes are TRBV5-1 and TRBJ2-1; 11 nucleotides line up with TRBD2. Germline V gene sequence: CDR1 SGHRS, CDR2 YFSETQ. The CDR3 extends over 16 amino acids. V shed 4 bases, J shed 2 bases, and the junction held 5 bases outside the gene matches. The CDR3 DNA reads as TGCGCCAGCAGCACCGGACTAGCGGGCACCTACAATGAGCAGTTCTTC. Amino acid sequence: CASSTGLAGTYNEQFF.

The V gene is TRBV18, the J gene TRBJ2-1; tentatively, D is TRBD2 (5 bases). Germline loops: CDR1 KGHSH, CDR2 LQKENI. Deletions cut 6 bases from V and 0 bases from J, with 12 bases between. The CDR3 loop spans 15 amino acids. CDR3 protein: CASSLLGSSYNEQFF. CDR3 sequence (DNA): TGTGCCAGCTCGCTTTTGGGGAGCTCCTACAATGAGCAGTTCTTC.

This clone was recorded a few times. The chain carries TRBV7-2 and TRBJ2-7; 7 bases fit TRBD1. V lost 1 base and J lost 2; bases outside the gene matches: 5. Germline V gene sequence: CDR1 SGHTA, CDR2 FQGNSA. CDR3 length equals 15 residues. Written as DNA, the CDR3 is TGTGCCAGCAGCTTAGTAGGCAGGGGGACCTACGAGCAGTACTTC. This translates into CASSLVGRGTYEQYF. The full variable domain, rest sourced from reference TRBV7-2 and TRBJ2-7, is GAGVSQSPSNKVTEKGKDVELRCDPISGHTALYWYRQSLGQGLEFLIYFQGNSAPDKSGLPSDRFSAERTGGSVSTLTIQRTQQEDSAVYLCASSLVGRGTYEQYFGPGTRLTVT.

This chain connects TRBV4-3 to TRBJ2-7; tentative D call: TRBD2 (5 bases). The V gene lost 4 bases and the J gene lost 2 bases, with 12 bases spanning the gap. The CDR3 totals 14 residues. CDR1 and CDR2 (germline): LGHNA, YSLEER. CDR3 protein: CASSPRVKAYEQYF. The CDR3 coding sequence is TGCGCCAGCAGCCCGAGGGTAAAGGCCTACGAGCAGTACTTC.

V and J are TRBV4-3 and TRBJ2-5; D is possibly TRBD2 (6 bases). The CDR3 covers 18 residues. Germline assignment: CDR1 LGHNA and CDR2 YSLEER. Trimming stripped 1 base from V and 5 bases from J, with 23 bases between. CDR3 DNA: TGCGCCAGCAGCCAAGCCGGGGGAGCCCGAGGGGATGGGGAGACCCAGTACTTC. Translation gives CASSQAGGARGDGETQYF.

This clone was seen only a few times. The CDR3 loop is CASSLPRGEKLFF. In DNA form, the CDR3 reads TGTGCCAGCAGCTTACCCCGGGGGGAAAAACTGTTTTTT. The gene calls are TRBV7-9 and TRBJ1-4, with a possible D match to TRBD1 (5 bases). In germline, CDR1 is SEHNR, CDR2 FQNEAQ (reference sequence). V was pared by 2 bases and J by 8 bases, with 9 bases between. This CDR3 region has 13 residues.

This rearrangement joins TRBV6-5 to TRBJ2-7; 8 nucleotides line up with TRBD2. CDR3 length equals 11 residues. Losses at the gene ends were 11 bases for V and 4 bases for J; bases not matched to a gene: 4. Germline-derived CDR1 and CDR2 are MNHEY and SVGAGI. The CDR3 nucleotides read TGTGCCCGGGGGGGACTATACGAGCAGTACTTC. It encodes CARGGLYEQYF.

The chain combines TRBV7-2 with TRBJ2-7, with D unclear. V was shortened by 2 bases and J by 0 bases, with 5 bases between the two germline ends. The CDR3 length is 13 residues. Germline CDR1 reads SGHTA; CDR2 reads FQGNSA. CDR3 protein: CASSLIFSYEQYF. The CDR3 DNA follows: TGTGCCAGCAGCTTAATCTTCTCCTACGAGCAGTACTTC.

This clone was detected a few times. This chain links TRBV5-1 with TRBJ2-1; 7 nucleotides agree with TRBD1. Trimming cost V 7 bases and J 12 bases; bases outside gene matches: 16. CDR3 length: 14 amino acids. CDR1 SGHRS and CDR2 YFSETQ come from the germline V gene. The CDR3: CASGPYRGQAAQFF. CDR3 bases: TGCGCCAGCGGGCCTTATCGTGGACAGGCCGCGCAGTTCTTC.

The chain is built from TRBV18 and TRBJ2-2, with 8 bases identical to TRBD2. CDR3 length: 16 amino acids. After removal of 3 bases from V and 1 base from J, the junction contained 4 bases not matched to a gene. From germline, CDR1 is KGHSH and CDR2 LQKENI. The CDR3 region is CASSPIAGQNTGELFF. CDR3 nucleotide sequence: TGTGCCAGCTCACCCATAGCGGGACAGAACACCGGGGAGCTGTTTTTT.

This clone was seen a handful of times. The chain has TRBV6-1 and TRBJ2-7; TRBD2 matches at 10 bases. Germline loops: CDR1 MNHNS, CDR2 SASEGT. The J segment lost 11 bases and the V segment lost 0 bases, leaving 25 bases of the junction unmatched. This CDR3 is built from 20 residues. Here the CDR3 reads CASSEAGVTPGLASLSREYF. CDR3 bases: TGTGCCAGCAGTGAAGCCGGGGTAACTCCGGGACTAGCGAGCCTAAGTCGGGAGTACTTC.

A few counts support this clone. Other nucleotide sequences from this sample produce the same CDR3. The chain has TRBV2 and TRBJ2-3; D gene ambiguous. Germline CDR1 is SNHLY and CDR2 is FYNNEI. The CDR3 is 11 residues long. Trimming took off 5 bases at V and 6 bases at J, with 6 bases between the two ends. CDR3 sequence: CASSYSDTQYF. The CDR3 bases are TGTGCCAGCAGTTATTCCGATACGCAGTATTTT.

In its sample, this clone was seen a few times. The CDR3, as DNA: TGCAGCGCCGGACAGACCTCCTACGAGCAGTACTTC. Protein product: CSAGQTSYEQYF. The V and J genes are TRBV29-1 and TRBJ2-7; D may be TRBD1 (6 bases). Trimming removed 7 bases from V and 0 bases from J, with 10 bases in between. From germline, CDR1 is SQVTM and CDR2 ANQGSEA. This CDR3 is 12 amino acids long.

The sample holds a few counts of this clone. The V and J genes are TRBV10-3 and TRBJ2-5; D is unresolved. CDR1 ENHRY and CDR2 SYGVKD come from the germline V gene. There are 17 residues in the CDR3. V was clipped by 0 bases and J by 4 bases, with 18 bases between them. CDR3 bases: TGTGCCATCAGTGAGTCTGGCCGGCCCAGTTGGGGAGAGACCCAGTACTTC. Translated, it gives CAISESGRPSWGETQYF.

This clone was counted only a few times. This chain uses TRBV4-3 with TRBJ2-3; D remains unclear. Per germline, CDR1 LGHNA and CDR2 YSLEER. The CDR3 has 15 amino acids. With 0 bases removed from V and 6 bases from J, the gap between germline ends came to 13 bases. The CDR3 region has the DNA TGCGCCAGCAGCCAAGATATGGCTTTCGGGGATACGCAGTATTTT. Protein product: CASSQDMAFGDTQYF.

The CDR3 DNA reads TGTGCCAGCAGCTTACCAGGGGGACGGACTGAAGCTTTCTTT. Protein: CASSLPGGRTEAFF. The chain combines TRBV5-4 with TRBJ1-1, with TRBD1 matching 7 bases. J gave up 5 bases and V 2 bases, and 6 bases lay outside the gene matches. Germline V lookup: CDR1 SGHNT, CDR2 YYREEE (reference sequence). The CDR3 consists of 14 residues.

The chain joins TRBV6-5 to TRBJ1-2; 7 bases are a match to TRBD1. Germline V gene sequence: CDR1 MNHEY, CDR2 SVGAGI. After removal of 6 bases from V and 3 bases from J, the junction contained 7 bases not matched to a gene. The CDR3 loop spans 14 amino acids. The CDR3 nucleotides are TGTGCCAGCAGCCACAGGGGAACGGACTATGGCTACACCTTC. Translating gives CASSHRGTDYGYTF.

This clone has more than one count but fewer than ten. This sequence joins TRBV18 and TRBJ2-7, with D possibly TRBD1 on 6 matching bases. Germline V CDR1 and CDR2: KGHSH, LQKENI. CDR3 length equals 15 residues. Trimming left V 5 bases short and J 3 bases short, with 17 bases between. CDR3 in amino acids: CASSSNRDMNYEQYF. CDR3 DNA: TGTGCCAGCTCATCGAACCGGGACATGAACTACGAGCAGTACTTC. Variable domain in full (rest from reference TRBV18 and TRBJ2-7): NAGVMQNPRHLVRRRGQEARLRCSPMKGHSHVYWYRQLPEEGLKFMVYLQKENIIDESGMPKERFSAEFPKEGPSILRIQQVVRGDSAAYFCASSSNRDMNYEQYFGPGTRLTVT.

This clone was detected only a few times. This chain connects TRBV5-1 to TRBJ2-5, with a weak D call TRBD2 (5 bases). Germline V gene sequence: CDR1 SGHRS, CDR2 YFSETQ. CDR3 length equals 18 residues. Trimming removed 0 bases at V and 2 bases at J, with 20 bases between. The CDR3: CASSLAVVASKTQETQYF. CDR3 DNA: TGCGCCAGCAGCTTGGCCGTGGTGGCTAGCAAGACTCAAGAGACCCAGTACTTC.

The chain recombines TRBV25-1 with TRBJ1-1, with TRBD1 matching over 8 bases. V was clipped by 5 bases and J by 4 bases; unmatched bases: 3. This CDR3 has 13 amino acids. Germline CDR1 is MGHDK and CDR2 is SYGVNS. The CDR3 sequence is CASSRTGSTEAFF. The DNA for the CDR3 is TGTGCCAGCAGTAGGACAGGGAGCACTGAAGCTTTCTTT.

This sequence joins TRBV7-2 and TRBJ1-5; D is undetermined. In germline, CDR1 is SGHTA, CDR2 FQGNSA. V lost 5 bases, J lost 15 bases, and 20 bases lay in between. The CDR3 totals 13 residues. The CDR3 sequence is CASSPRGSRTLHF. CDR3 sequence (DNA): TGTGCCAGCAGCCCCCGCGGGAGCAGGACCCTGCATTTT.

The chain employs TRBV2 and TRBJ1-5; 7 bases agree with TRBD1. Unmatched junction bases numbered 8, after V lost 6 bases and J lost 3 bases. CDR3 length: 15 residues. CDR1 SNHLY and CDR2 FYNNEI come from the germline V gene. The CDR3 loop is CASSQEGQLNQPQHF. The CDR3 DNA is TGTGCCAGCAGCCAAGAGGGACAGCTCAATCAGCCCCAGCATTTT.

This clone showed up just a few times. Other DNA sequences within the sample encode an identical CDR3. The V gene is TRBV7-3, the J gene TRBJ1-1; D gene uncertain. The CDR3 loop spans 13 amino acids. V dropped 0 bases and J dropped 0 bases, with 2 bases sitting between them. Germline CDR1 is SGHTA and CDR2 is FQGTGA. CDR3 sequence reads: CASSLTMNTEAFF. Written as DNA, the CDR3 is TGTGCCAGCAGCTTAACTATGAACACTGAAGCTTTCTTT.

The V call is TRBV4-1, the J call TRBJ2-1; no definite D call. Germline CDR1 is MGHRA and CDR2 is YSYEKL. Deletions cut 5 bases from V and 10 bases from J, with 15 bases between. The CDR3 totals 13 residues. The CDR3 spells CASSATGLSEQFF. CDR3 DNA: TGCGCCAGCAGCGCCACCGGGCTCTCCGAGCAGTTCTTC.

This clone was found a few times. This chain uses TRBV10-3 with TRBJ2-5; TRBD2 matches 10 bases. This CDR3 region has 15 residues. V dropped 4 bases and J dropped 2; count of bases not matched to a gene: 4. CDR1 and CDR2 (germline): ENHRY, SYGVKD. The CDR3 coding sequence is TGTGCCATCAGTGTTGTAGCGGGGGGACAAGAGACCCAGTACTTC. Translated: CAISVVAGGQETQYF.

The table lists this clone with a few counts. The CDR3 DNA reads as TGTGCCAGCAGCCTCGACAGGTCGGGCACTGAAGCTTTCTTT. Protein: CASSLDRSGTEAFF. This rearrangement joins TRBV9 to TRBJ1-1; perhaps TRBD1 as D (6 bases). Trimming left V 4 bases short and J 4 bases short, with 14 bases between. The length of the CDR3 is 14 residues. Germline V lookup: CDR1 SGDLS, CDR2 YYNGEE.

DNA for the CDR3: TGCAGCGGTCCGGGACTAGCGGGAGGGATCGCAGATACGCAGTATTTT. Its protein product is CSGPGLAGGIADTQYF. The chain combines TRBV29-1 with TRBJ2-3, with 16 bases fitting TRBD2. The V gene's germline CDR1 is SQVTM and CDR2 ANQGSEA. V was pared by 7 bases and J by 4 bases, with 8 bases of the junction left unmatched. There are 16 residues in the CDR3.

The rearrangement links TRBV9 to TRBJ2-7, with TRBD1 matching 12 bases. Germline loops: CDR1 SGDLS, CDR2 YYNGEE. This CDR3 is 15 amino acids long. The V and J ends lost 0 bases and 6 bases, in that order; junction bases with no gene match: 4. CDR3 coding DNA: TGTGCCAGCAGCGTAGGTGGGACAGGGGGCGCCGAGCAGTACTTC. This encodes CASSVGGTGGAEQYF. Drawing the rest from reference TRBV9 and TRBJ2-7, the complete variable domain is DSGVTQTPKHLITATGQRVTLRCSPRSGDLSVYWYQQSLDQGLQFLIQYYNGEERAKGNILERFSAQQFPDLHSELNLSSLELGDSALYFCASSVGGTGGAEQYFGPGTRLTVT.